This entry lists 30 T cell receptor beta chains sequenced from one sample in a study of blood T cells in healthy people across ages. It was with a sample-barcoded 5' primer and a J-beta primer mix that a second PCR of about 6 to 11 cycles was run. MiXCR, run by TCRdb on the 5' RACE reads, gives a single entry per CDR3 protein. The sample includes hundreds of thousands of distinct CDR3 sequences, 58% of them seen just once. Sequencing input: blood. These receptors were taken from a man aged 25-45 years in good health.

The chain employs TRBV7-3 and TRBJ1-1; no reliable D call. The CDR3 runs to 18 residues. The V end was cut by 2 bases, the J end by 0 bases, with 19 bases between. Germline loops: CDR1 SGHTA, CDR2 FQGTGA. DNA for the CDR3: TGTGCCAGCAGCTTACACCCAGGCAATAACTTTATGAACACTGAAGCTTTCTTT. This sequence encodes CASSLHPGNNFMNTEAFF.

This clonotype showed up just a few times. The rearrangement joins TRBV20-1 to TRBJ2-3, with 14 bases identical to TRBD2. The CDR3 contains 15 residues. Germline trimming cut 6 bases from V and 3 bases from J; bases unmatched to any gene: 5. Germline V gene data show CDR1 as DFQATT and CDR2 as SNEGSKA (reference sequence). CDR3 residues: CSAGTSGSGTDTQYF. The CDR3 region has the DNA TGCAGTGCCGGGACTAGCGGGAGTGGGACAGATACGCAGTATTTT.

In this sample, this clonotype turned up once. The chain combines TRBV12-3 or TRBV12-4 with TRBJ2-5; 11 bases are shared with TRBD2. Trimming took 8 bases from V and 0 from J; bases not matched to a gene: 5. The CDR3 has 15 residues. CDR3 protein: CASSRLAGYQETQYF. The CDR3 nucleotides read TGTGCCAGCTCGAGACTAGCGGGGTACCAAGAGACCCAGTACTTC.

The table lists this clonotype with a few counts. The genes are TRBV29-1 and TRBJ1-2; 7 bases agree with TRBD1. Trimming removed 4 bases from V and 7 bases from J; junction bases left unmatched: 9. The CDR3 loop spans 13 amino acids. The V gene's germline CDR1 is SQVTM and CDR2 ANQGSEA. In nucleotides, the CDR3 is TGCAGCGTTGCGACAGGGAATTTATTTGGCTACACCTTC. Its translation: CSVATGNLFGYTF.

The J gene is TRBJ2-1, the V gene TRBV3-1; 13 bases agree with TRBD2. After removal of 1 base from V and 2 bases from J, the junction contained 5 bases not matched to a gene. This CDR3 is built from 18 residues. Germline V CDR1 and CDR2: LGHDT, YNNKEL (reference sequence). The CDR3 DNA follows: TGTGCCAGCAGCCAAGGGCTGACTAGCGGGGGGACCTACAATGAGCAGTTCTTC. This codes for CASSQGLTSGGTYNEQFF.

This sequence joins TRBV5-1 and TRBJ2-3; D is unclear. V shed 0 bases and J shed 0 bases, with 5 bases lying between them. This CDR3 spans 14 amino acids. Germline CDR1 reads SGHRS; CDR2 reads YFSETQ. The CDR3 loop is CASSLVQSTDTQYF. CDR3 nucleotide sequence: TGCGCCAGCAGCTTGGTACAGAGCACAGATACGCAGTATTTT.

This chain connects TRBV20-1 to TRBJ2-7; tentative D call: TRBD2 (6 bases). Trimming pared 3 bases from V and 0 bases from J, leaving 12 bases between. This CDR3 contains 14 residues. The germline CDR1 and CDR2 sequences are DFQATT and SNEGSKA (reference sequence). The CDR3 here is CSASGGESSYEQYF. CDR3 coding DNA: TGCAGTGCTAGTGGAGGGGAAAGCTCCTACGAGCAGTACTTC.

This clonotype was counted a few times. The CDR3 DNA follows: TGTGCCAGCATCTTCGGAGCTTTAACCTTTCGGCCCCCCTATGGCTACACCTTC. Translating gives CASIFGALTFRPPYGYTF. The V call is TRBV12-3 or TRBV12-4, the J call TRBJ1-2, with D unresolved. The ends were cut back, 7 bases at V and 4 bases at J, with 28 bases in the middle. The length of the CDR3 is 18 residues.

The sample holds a few counts of this clonotype. The V call is TRBV30, the J call TRBJ1-1; TRBD1 aligns across 7 bases. J was trimmed by 11 bases and V by 3 bases; bases with no gene match: 9. In germline, CDR1 is GTSNPN, CDR2 SVGIG (reference sequence). The CDR3 is 12 residues long. CDR3 sequence reads: CAWRGDRAGAFF. CDR3 coding DNA: TGTGCCTGGAGGGGCGACAGGGCAGGGGCTTTCTTT.

The chain combines TRBV20-1 with TRBJ2-1, with 7 bases identical to TRBD2. Looked up from germline, CDR1 is DFQATT and CDR2 is SNEGSKA (reference sequence). This CDR3 is 15 amino acids long. After removal of 0 bases from V and 6 bases from J, the junction contained 8 bases not matched to a gene. The CDR3 loop is CSARDFAGASNEQFF. DNA for the CDR3: TGCAGTGCTAGAGATTTCGCGGGAGCGTCCAATGAGCAGTTCTTC.

The V and J genes are TRBV11-2 and TRBJ2-7, with a tentative D call TRBD2 (6 bases). The CDR3 is 14 residues long. Germline lookup yields CDR1 SGHAT and CDR2 FQNNGV. V lost 5 bases to trimming and J lost 7 bases, with 18 bases between them. The CDR3 spells CASSVTSGRYEQYF. The CDR3 coding sequence is TGTGCCAGCAGCGTGACTAGTGGGCGGTATGAGCAGTACTTC.

The chain employs TRBV5-1 and TRBJ1-2; TRBD1 might be the D (5 bases). The CDR3 extends over 14 amino acids. Germline CDR1 is SGHRS and CDR2 is YFSETQ. Trimming removed 5 bases at V and 4 bases at J, with 15 bases between. The CDR3 loop is CASSFRDGGYGYTF. The CDR3 DNA reads as TGCGCCAGCAGTTTCCGGGACGGAGGCTATGGCTACACCTTC. Filled out from reference TRBV5-1 and TRBJ1-2, the complete variable domain reads KAGVTQTPRYLIKTRGQQVTLSCSPISGHRSVSWYQQTPGQGLQFLFEYFSETQRNKGNFPGRFSGRQFSNSRSEMNVSTLELGDSALYLCASSFRDGGYGYTFGSGTRLTVV.

This clonotype was seen repeatedly, ten times or more. This rearrangement joins TRBV2 to TRBJ2-7; possibly TRBD2 for D (5 bases). This CDR3 has 13 residues. Germline CDR1 SNHLY, CDR2 FYNNEI. Between the trimmed V and J ends, which lost 2 bases and 7 bases, there was a span of 12 bases. The DNA for the CDR3 is TGTGCCAGCAGTGAACGAGGGCCGCGGGAGCAGTACTTC. Translated: CASSERGPREQYF.

The CDR3 nucleotides read TGTGCCAGCAGCTTATATGCTGAGACCCCAAAGTACTTC. Translated, it gives CASSLYAETPKYF. This chain links TRBV7-2 with TRBJ2-7; no clear D gene. The CDR3 covers 13 residues. Germline V lookup: CDR1 SGHTA, CDR2 FQGNSA. V was trimmed by 2 bases and J by 11 bases, leaving 16 bases between them.

This chain links TRBV5-1 with TRBJ2-7; D is uncertain. The V gene lost 4 bases and the J gene lost 5 bases, with 10 bases spanning the gap. Per germline, CDR1 SGHRS and CDR2 YFSETQ. This CDR3 has 12 residues. The CDR3: CASSTRSDEQYF. In DNA form, the CDR3 reads TGCGCCAGCAGCACAAGGAGCGACGAGCAGTACTTC.

The V and J genes are TRBV4-3 and TRBJ2-7, with 11 bases lining up with TRBD2. V trimming: 0 bases; J trimming: 3 bases; junction bases outside the gene matches: 4. This CDR3 comprises 16 residues. The germline V gene encodes CDR1 LGHNA and CDR2 YSLEER. The CDR3 DNA follows: TGCGCCAGCAGCCAAGAGGCCGGGACTAGCGGCTACGAGCAGTACTTC. It specifies CASSQEAGTSGYEQYF.

The chain couples TRBV25-1 to TRBJ2-3; 8 bases map to TRBD1. The CDR3 consists of 15 residues. Per the germline V gene, CDR1 is MGHDK and CDR2 is SYGVNS. Trimming cost V 6 bases and J 4 bases; bases outside gene matches: 9. CDR3 nucleotide sequence: TGTGCCAGCAGCGGGGACAGGCTATACCCAGATACGCAGTATTTT. It encodes CASSGDRLYPDTQYF.

This clonotype was seen ten or more times. V usage is TRBV29-1 and J usage is TRBJ2-1; D is uncertain. In germline, CDR1 is SQVTM, CDR2 ANQGSEA. This CDR3 comprises 12 residues. V lost 7 bases and J lost 0, with 7 bases in between. The CDR3 loop is CSGGSSYNEQFF. The CDR3 nucleotides are TGCAGCGGGGGAAGCTCCTACAATGAGCAGTTCTTC.

CDR3 nucleotide sequence: TGCAGAGGACAGAAGAACACTGAAGCTTTCTTT. It translates to CRGQKNTEAFF. The chain employs TRBV29-1 and TRBJ1-1; D perhaps matches TRBD1 (6 bases). Germline V gene sequence: CDR1 SQVTM, CDR2 ANQGSEA. The CDR3 totals 11 residues. The full variable domain, rest sourced from reference TRBV29-1 and TRBJ1-1, is SAVISQKPSRDICQRGTSLTIQCQVDSQVTMMFWYRQQPGQSLTLIATANQGSEATYESGFVIDKFPISRPNLTFSTLTVSNMSPEDSSIYLCRGQKNTEAFFGQGTRLTVV.

The chain links TRBV7-8 to TRBJ1-2; D gene ambiguous. The CDR3 is made up of 12 amino acids. Germline CDR1 SGHVS, CDR2 FQNEAQ. With 5 bases removed from V and 8 bases from J, the gap between germline ends came to 12 bases. CDR3: CASSRPGRGYTF. The CDR3 bases are TGTGCCAGCAGCCGACCCGGGCGCGGCTACACCTTC.

This clonotype occurred many times. J is TRBJ2-1 and V is TRBV29-1, with 8 nucleotides matching TRBD1. Unmatched junction bases numbered 5, after V lost 4 bases and J lost 6 bases. CDR3 length: 13 amino acids. Germline V gene sequence: CDR1 SQVTM, CDR2 ANQGSEA. CDR3 sequence reads: CSVGQGAFNEQFF. CDR3 in DNA: TGCAGCGTTGGGCAGGGGGCCTTCAATGAGCAGTTCTTC.

The chain uses TRBV20-1 and TRBJ1-6; maybe TRBD1 (6 bases). V was trimmed by 6 bases and J by 10 bases, leaving 22 bases between them. CDR1 is DFQATT and CDR2 is SNEGSKA in the germline V gene (reference sequence). This CDR3 comprises 15 residues. The DNA of the CDR3 is TGCAGTGCCCCAGCAACCCGAGGGGGTTCCTCACCCCTCCACTTT. This encodes CSAPATRGGSSPLHF.

This clonotype has more than one count but fewer than ten. V gene TRBV12-3 or TRBV12-4 combines with J gene TRBJ2-7; TRBD1 might be the D (6 bases). The CDR3 contains 15 residues. Trimming removed 5 bases at V and 0 bases at J, with 14 bases between. The CDR3 here is CASSPQTGYSYEQYF. The CDR3 DNA reads as TGTGCCAGCAGTCCGCAGACAGGTTACTCCTACGAGCAGTACTTC.

The chain is built from TRBV28 and TRBJ2-5; D not resolved. The germline gives CDR1 MDHEN, CDR2 SYDVKM. V dropped 6 bases and J dropped 4 bases, with 18 bases sitting between them. This CDR3 has 15 amino acids. The CDR3 DNA reads TGTGCCAGCAGATTAGGACGAGCGATGACAGAGACCCAGTACTTC. It codes for CASRLGRAMTETQYF.

This clonotype turned up a few times. V and J are TRBV12-3 or TRBV12-4 and TRBJ1-1, with D hard to call. V dropped 2 bases and J dropped 1 base, with 5 bases sitting between them. The CDR3 runs 13 residues. The CDR3 loop reads CASSLQQNTEAFF. CDR3 nucleotide sequence: TGTGCCAGCAGTTTACAACAGAACACTGAAGCTTTCTTT.

The genes are TRBV12-3 or TRBV12-4 and TRBJ2-7; tentatively, D is TRBD1 (5 bases). V lost 2 bases and J 5 bases, leaving 13 bases between the germline ends. The CDR3 length is 14 residues. CDR3 sequence reads: CASSLRRRADEQYF. The CDR3 nucleotides are TGTGCCAGCAGTTTAAGACGCAGGGCTGACGAGCAGTACTTC.

This clonotype was detected a few times. The chain combines TRBV13 with TRBJ2-7; 7 bases are shared with TRBD2. CDR3 length equals 14 residues. The germline CDR1 and CDR2 sequences are PRHDT and FYEKMQ (reference sequence). V gave up 1 base and J gave up 6 bases; unmatched junction bases: 6. The CDR3 loop reads CASSLARLAAEQYF. The DNA of the CDR3 is TGTGCCAGCAGCTTAGCCCGACTAGCTGCCGAGCAGTACTTC. Full variable domain (rest looked up from reference TRBV13 and TRBJ2-7): AAGVIQSPRHLIKEKRETATLKCYPIPRHDTVYWYQQGPGQDPQFLISFYEKMQSDKGSIPDRFSAQQFSDYHSELNMSSLELGDSALYFCASSLARLAAEQYFGPGTRLTVT.

This chain joins TRBV4-3 and TRBJ2-2, with D perhaps matching TRBD1 or TRBD2 (5 bases each). Between the trimmed V and J ends, which lost 0 bases and 5 bases, there was a span of 10 bases. The germline V gene has CDR1 LGHNA and CDR2 YSLEER. The CDR3 has 15 residues. The CDR3 DNA sequence: TGCGCCAGCAGCCAAGAAAGGGGACGGACCGGGGAGCTGTTTTTT. Amino acids: CASSQERGRTGELFF.

V gene TRBV5-1 combines with J gene TRBJ2-1; the D is unclear. From germline, CDR1 is SGHRS and CDR2 YFSETQ. V shed 4 bases and J shed 0 bases, with 11 bases lying between them. The length of the CDR3 is 15 residues. The CDR3 region is CASSLDGFSYNEQFF. The CDR3 DNA sequence: TGCGCCAGCAGCCTGGACGGATTCTCCTACAATGAGCAGTTCTTC.

The rearrangement uses TRBV4-3 and TRBJ2-1; TRBD2 matches 8 bases. CDR3 length: 21 amino acids. Trimming took 0 bases from V and 4 from J; bases not matched to a gene: 20. Germline V gene sequence: CDR1 LGHNA, CDR2 YSLEER. The CDR3 DNA reads TGCGCCAGCAGCCAAGAACAACTGCTCGGGAGGGCCAGGGCTTTGTACAATGAGCAGTTCTTC. Its protein product is CASSQEQLLGRARALYNEQFF.